These 15 T cell receptor beta chains originate from one sample sequenced in a study of control samples from healthy donors and cancer patients. Method: immunoSEQ multiplex PCR; TCRdb's copy keeps in-frame clones and lacks some. The data contain 120,000 to 150,000 clones, around 92% of them singletons. The specimen was blood. The receptors stem from a man under 40 in good health.

The J gene is TRBJ2-7, the V gene TRBV18; 8 bases are shared with TRBD1. This CDR3 contains 15 residues. The V gene's germline CDR1 is KGHSH and CDR2 LQKENI. V lost 5 bases and J lost 2; bases outside the gene matches: 8. The CDR3 spells CASSRGQGRAYEQYF. The CDR3 DNA sequence: TGTGCCAGCTCAAGAGGACAGGGAAGGGCCTACGAGCAGTACTTC. The full variable domain, its missing parts supplied by reference TRBV18 and TRBJ2-7, is NAGVMQNPRHLVRRRGQEARLRCSPMKGHSHVYWYRQLPEEGLKFMVYLQKENIIDESGMPKERFSAEFPKEGPSILRIQQVVRGDSAAYFCASSRGQGRAYEQYFGPGTRLTVT.

The chain combines TRBV6-1 with TRBJ1-6; 8 bases map to TRBD1. Germline trimming cut 3 bases from V and 10 bases from J; bases unmatched to any gene: 8. Germline CDR1 is MNHNS and CDR2 is SASEGT. CDR3 length equals 15 residues. Written as DNA, the CDR3 is TGTGCCAGCAGTGATCCGGACAGGGTATCCTCACCCCTCCACTTT. Its protein is CASSDPDRVSSPLHF.

The genes are TRBV7-6 and TRBJ2-7; 7 nucleotides line up with TRBD1. The CDR3 sequence is 13 residues long. The ends lost 5 bases at V and 0 bases at J; junction bases unmatched: 1. Germline V gene data show CDR1 as SGHVS and CDR2 as FNYEAQ. The CDR3 region has the DNA TGTGCCAGCAGCCGGGACAGCTCCTACGAGCAGTACTTC. It translates to CASSRDSSYEQYF.

The chain has TRBV6-5 and TRBJ2-7; TRBD1 agrees at 8 bases. The CDR3 totals 14 residues. The germline V gene encodes CDR1 MNHEY and CDR2 SVGAGI. The J segment lost 7 bases and the V segment lost 2 bases, leaving 7 bases of the junction unmatched. CDR3 amino acids: CASSYRQGAWEQYF. Written as DNA, the CDR3 is TGTGCCAGCAGTTACCGGCAGGGGGCTTGGGAGCAGTACTTC.

The chain has TRBV7-9 and TRBJ2-7, with D possibly TRBD1 on 5 matching bases. Germline V gene sequence: CDR1 SEHNR, CDR2 FQNEAQ (reference sequence). The CDR3 runs to 13 residues. V gave up 1 base and J gave up 6 bases, with 10 bases separating them. CDR3 residues: CASSLDLGPEQYF. The CDR3 DNA is TGTGCCAGCAGCTTAGATTTGGGGCCCGAGCAGTACTTC.

This clone was counted a single time. This chain links TRBV30 with TRBJ2-3; D unclear. Germline lookup yields CDR1 GTSNPN and CDR2 SVGIG (reference sequence). The V end lost 5 bases, the J end lost 4 bases, and 7 bases lay between the germline ends. The CDR3 contains 11 residues. CDR3 sequence reads: CAWGEADTQYF. The CDR3 DNA follows: TGTGCCTGGGGGGAAGCAGATACGCAGTATTTT.

The chain combines TRBV19 with TRBJ2-1; 14 nucleotides agree with TRBD2. The V segment lost 2 bases and the J segment 6 bases; nucleotides outside the gene matches: 6. Germline CDR1 LNHDA, CDR2 SQIVND (reference sequence). The CDR3 extends over 17 amino acids. The CDR3 reads CASSILTSGGERNEQFF. The CDR3 DNA follows: TGTGCCAGTAGTATATTGACTAGCGGGGGGGAGCGCAATGAGCAGTTCTTC.

The CDR3 region is CASSFFQTGELFF. The CDR3 DNA sequence: TGTGCCAGCAGCTTTTTTCAGACCGGGGAGCTGTTTTTT. The V gene is TRBV13, the J gene TRBJ2-2; D is undetermined. Germline CDR1 is PRHDT and CDR2 is FYEKMQ (reference sequence). Trimming cost V 3 bases and J 5 bases, with 7 bases left between them. This CDR3 spans 13 amino acids. Combining the CDR3 with reference TRBV13 and TRBJ2-2 gives the whole variable domain AAGVIQSPRHLIKEKRETATLKCYPIPRHDTVYWYQQGPGQDPQFLISFYEKMQSDKGSIPDRFSAQQFSDYHSELNMSSLELGDSALYFCASSFFQTGELFFGEGSRLTVL.

The V gene is TRBV27, the J gene TRBJ1-2; no clear D. Germline loops: CDR1 MNHEY, CDR2 SMNVEV (reference sequence). V was trimmed by 5 bases and J by 8 bases, leaving 9 bases between them. This CDR3 is built from 11 residues. CDR3 nucleotide sequence: TGTGCCAGCAGTGACGGGTGGGGCTACACCTTC. Protein product: CASSDGWGYTF.

This sequence joins TRBV5-1 and TRBJ2-7; D not certain. This CDR3 comprises 14 residues. The germline V gene encodes CDR1 SGHRS and CDR2 YFSETQ. Trimming pared 5 bases from V and 1 base from J, leaving 13 bases between. CDR3 loop: CASSPMDGSYEQYF. The CDR3 DNA is TGCGCCAGCAGTCCCATGGACGGATCCTACGAGCAGTACTTC.

This clone was detected once. The V and J genes are TRBV30 and TRBJ1-4; the D gene is possibly TRBD1 (5 bases). This CDR3 comprises 12 residues. Germline CDR1 and CDR2: GTSNPN and SVGIG (reference sequence). Trimming left V 3 bases short and J 6 bases short, with 8 bases between. The CDR3 loop reads CAWRGHDEKLFF. DNA of the CDR3: TGTGCCTGGAGGGGGCACGATGAAAAACTGTTTTTT.

The rearrangement joins TRBV6-1 to TRBJ2-5; tentative D call: TRBD1 (6 bases). The CDR3 runs 14 residues. V was shortened by 2 bases and J by 5 bases, with 12 bases between the two germline ends. In germline, CDR1 is MNHNS, CDR2 SASEGT. The CDR3 protein is CASSENRDLETQYF. The DNA for the CDR3 is TGTGCCAGCAGTGAAAACAGGGATTTGGAGACCCAGTACTTC.

This chain connects TRBV7-9 to TRBJ1-2; TRBD1 agrees at 7 bases. V dropped 1 base and J dropped 2; count of bases not matched to a gene: 7. The CDR3 totals 16 residues. CDR1 is SEHNR and CDR2 is FQNEAQ in the germline V gene (reference sequence). CDR3 DNA sequence: TGTGCCAGCAGCTTAGGTCGGCAGGGGGAAAACTATGGCTACACCTTC. Encoded protein: CASSLGRQGENYGYTF.

This rearrangement joins TRBV27 to TRBJ1-2, with D unresolved. Germline V CDR1 and CDR2: MNHEY, SMNVEV (reference sequence). There are 13 residues in the CDR3. With 7 bases removed from V and 3 bases from J, the gap between germline ends came to 12 bases. CDR3 protein: CASKEGWDYGYTF. CDR3 DNA: TGTGCCAGCAAGGAAGGGTGGGACTATGGCTACACCTTC.

The rearrangement uses TRBV6-4 and TRBJ2-3; 9 positions match TRBD2. Germline V lookup: CDR1 MRHNA, CDR2 SNTAGT. The junction had 2 bases not matched to a gene; V was cut back by 6 bases and J by 4 bases. The CDR3 runs 13 residues. The CDR3 region is CASRAGGADTQYF. CDR3 sequence (DNA): TGTGCCAGCAGAGCGGGGGGCGCAGATACGCAGTATTTT.